One and the same sample provided the 3 T cell receptor beta chains below, sequenced in a study of T cell responses to AZD1222 COVID-19 vaccine. Only in-frame clones appear in the TCRdb table, and some are missing; sequencing was by immunoSEQ multiplex PCR. This repertoire shows some 120,000 clones, 70% to 90% found once; its top ten account for about 3%. The sample consisted of peripheral blood, taken 28 days after the second AZD1222 dose. The receptors shown here come from an adult who received the AZD1222 COVID-19 vaccine.

The chain combines TRBV30 with TRBJ2-7; D not resolved. Germline lookup yields CDR1 GTSNPN and CDR2 SVGIG (reference sequence). This CDR3 region has 15 residues. V shed 2 bases and J shed 2 bases, with 16 bases lying between them. In nucleotides, the CDR3 is TGTGCCTGGAGTCCAACCACGCGCCCCACCTACGAGCAGTACTTC. It yields the protein CAWSPTTRPTYEQYF. The full variable domain, its missing parts supplied by reference TRBV30 and TRBJ2-7, is SQTIHQWPATLVQPVGSPLSLECTVEGTSNPNLYWYRQAAGRGLQLLFYSVGIGQISSEVPQNLSASRPQDRQFILSSKKLLLSDSGFYLCAWSPTTRPTYEQYFGPGTRLTVT.

V usage is TRBV18 and J usage is TRBJ1-2; D remains ambiguous. Germline V lookup: CDR1 KGHSH, CDR2 LQKENI. V was pared by 0 bases and J by 4 bases, with 9 bases between. The CDR3 covers 14 residues. This CDR3 is CASSPPTQFYGYTF. DNA of the CDR3: TGTGCCAGCTCACCACCAACGCAGTTCTATGGCTACACCTTC.

This clone was counted a few times. This sequence joins TRBV13 and TRBJ2-1; D is perhaps TRBD1 (5 bases). The V end lost 5 bases, the J end lost 4 bases, and 15 bases lay between the germline ends. The germline CDR1 and CDR2 sequences are PRHDT and FYEKMQ (reference sequence). The CDR3 spans 15 residues. The CDR3 loop reads CASSLPSGPYNEQFF. Here the CDR3 DNA reads TGTGCCAGCAGCCTACCGTCAGGGCCTTACAATGAGCAGTTCTTC.